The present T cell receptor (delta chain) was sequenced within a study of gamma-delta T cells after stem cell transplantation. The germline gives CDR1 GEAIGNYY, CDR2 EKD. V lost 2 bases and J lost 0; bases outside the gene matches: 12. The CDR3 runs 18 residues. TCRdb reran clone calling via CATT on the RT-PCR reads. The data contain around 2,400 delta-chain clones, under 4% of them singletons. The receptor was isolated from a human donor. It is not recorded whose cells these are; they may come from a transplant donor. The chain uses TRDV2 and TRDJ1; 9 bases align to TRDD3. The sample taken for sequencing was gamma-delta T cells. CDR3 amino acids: CACDNILGEPKYTDKLIF. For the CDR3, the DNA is TGTGCCTGTGACAATATACTGGGGGAACCAAAGTACACCGATAAACTCATCTTT.